The rows below give T cell receptor beta chains drawn from one sample of a study of a mutant IDH1 vaccine in newly diagnosed glioma. Their antigens remain unidentified. Data came from immunoSEQ multiplex PCR; TCRdb stores just in-frame clones and leaves some out. The sample consists of 23,000 or so clones, 70% to 80% of them appearing once. This sample comprised PBMCs, obtained from a glioma patient whose treatment included an IDH1 peptide vaccine. Receptors were obtained from a middle-aged man with glioma. CDR3s include the opening cysteine and the closing phenylalanine or tryptophan. A D gene is named only where the DNA matches it firmly. Clone size is given for some rows only: seen once, a few or many times, or a class if the clone is expanded.

cdr3_aa: CASSPRDRGSYNEQFF
cdr3_nt: TGTGCCAGCAGCCCCCGGGACAGGGGCTCCTACAATGAGCAGTTCTTC
j_call: TRBJ2-1
v_call: TRBV13
clone_size: -
d_call: TRBD1

cdr3_aa: CASSLRPWGASGANVLTF
cdr3_nt: TGCGCCAGCAGCCTTAGACCCTGGGGGGCTTCCGGGGCCAACGTCCTGACTTTC
j_call: TRBJ2-6
v_call: TRBV5-1
clone_size: -
d_call: -

cdr3_aa: CASSSGPIITDTQYF
cdr3_nt: TGTGCCAGCAGCTCGGGCCCGATTATCACAGATACGCAGTATTTT
j_call: TRBJ2-3
v_call: TRBV7-2
clone_size: -
d_call: -

cdr3_aa: CASSHIPGQGNGYTF
cdr3_nt: TGCGCCAGCAGCCATATTCCGGGACAGGGGAATGGCTACACCTTC
j_call: TRBJ1-2
v_call: TRBV4-1
clone_size: -
d_call: TRBD1

cdr3_aa: CAISSGANVLTF
cdr3_nt: TGTGCCATCAGCTCTGGGGCCAACGTCCTGACTTTC
j_call: TRBJ2-6
v_call: TRBV10-3
clone_size: once
d_call: -

cdr3_aa: CASSPRREDTEAFF
cdr3_nt: TGTGCCAGCAGCCCCCGTCGGGAGGACACTGAAGCTTTCTTT
j_call: TRBJ1-1
v_call: TRBV7-2
clone_size: -
d_call: -

cdr3_aa: CASSFLGDRANYGYTF
cdr3_nt: TGCGCCAGCAGCTTCCTCGGGGACCGTGCTAACTATGGCTACACCTTC
j_call: TRBJ1-2
v_call: TRBV5-1
clone_size: -
d_call: -

cdr3_aa: CASSPGQGTEAFF
cdr3_nt: TGTGCCAGCAGCCCCGGACAGGGGACTGAAGCTTTCTTT
j_call: TRBJ1-1
v_call: TRBV5-6
clone_size: -
d_call: TRBD1

cdr3_aa: CASPGTSGLTDTQYF
cdr3_nt: TGTGCCAGCCCCGGGACTAGCGGGTTGACAGATACGCAGTATTTT
j_call: TRBJ2-3
v_call: TRBV5-4
clone_size: few
d_call: TRBD2

cdr3_aa: CASSQGDRLNEKLFF
cdr3_nt: TGCGCCAGCAGCCAAGGGGACAGACTGAATGAAAAACTGTTTTTT
j_call: TRBJ1-4
v_call: TRBV5-5
clone_size: -
d_call: TRBD1

cdr3_aa: CASSQSRTGQGQPQHF
cdr3_nt: TGTGCCAGCAGCCAATCCAGGACAGGTCAGGGTCAGCCCCAGCATTTT
j_call: TRBJ1-5
v_call: TRBV16
clone_size: medium-sized
d_call: TRBD1

cdr3_aa: CASSLARGAEAFF
cdr3_nt: TGCGCCAGCAGCTTGGCGCGGGGGGCGGAAGCTTTCTTT
j_call: TRBJ1-1
v_call: TRBV5-1
clone_size: -
d_call: -

cdr3_aa: CASSEPSGAETQYF
cdr3_nt: TGTGCCAGCAGTGAGCCCTCGGGAGCGGAGACCCAGTACTTC
j_call: TRBJ2-5
v_call: TRBV25-1
clone_size: once
d_call: -

cdr3_aa: CASSQDSRALEETQYF
cdr3_nt: TGCGCCAGCAGCCAAGATTCTAGAGCCTTGGAGGAGACCCAGTACTTC
j_call: TRBJ2-5
v_call: TRBV4-3
clone_size: -
d_call: -

cdr3_aa: CASSEGLARSTDTQYF
cdr3_nt: TGTGCCAGCAGTGAGGGACTAGCGAGAAGCACAGATACGCAGTATTTT
j_call: TRBJ2-3
v_call: TRBV6-1
clone_size: -
d_call: TRBD2

cdr3_aa: CASSPLDRDNEKLFF
cdr3_nt: TGTGCCAGCAGCCCGCTCGACAGGGATAATGAAAAACTGTTTTTT
j_call: TRBJ1-4
v_call: TRBV7-9
clone_size: -
d_call: TRBD1

cdr3_aa: CASMADNQPQHF
cdr3_nt: TGTGCCAGCATGGCGGACAATCAGCCCCAGCATTTT
j_call: TRBJ1-5
v_call: TRBV2
clone_size: medium-sized
d_call: -

cdr3_aa: CASSLDPSQNEQFF
cdr3_nt: TGTGCCAGCAGCTTAGATCCCAGTCAGAATGAGCAGTTCTTC
j_call: TRBJ2-1
v_call: TRBV11-3
clone_size: -
d_call: -

cdr3_aa: CASRPGSSDTQYF
cdr3_nt: TGTGCCAGCAGGCCAGGTAGTTCAGATACGCAGTATTTT
j_call: TRBJ2-3
v_call: TRBV27
clone_size: -
d_call: -

cdr3_aa: CASSLEQRERNEQFF
cdr3_nt: TGTGCCAGCAGCTTAGAACAGCGGGAGAGGAATGAGCAGTTCTTC
j_call: TRBJ2-1
v_call: TRBV11-3
clone_size: once
d_call: TRBD2

cdr3_aa: CASSLASGNGETQYF
cdr3_nt: TGTGCCAGCAGCCTAGCTAGCGGGAATGGGGAGACCCAGTACTTC
j_call: TRBJ2-5
v_call: TRBV11-3
clone_size: -
d_call: TRBD2

cdr3_aa: CASSGQGSARNQPQHF
cdr3_nt: TGTGCCAGCAGCGGACAGGGGTCAGCGCGCAATCAGCCCCAGCATTTT
j_call: TRBJ1-5
v_call: TRBV28
clone_size: -
d_call: TRBD1

cdr3_aa: CASSLVANTGELFF
cdr3_nt: TGTGCCAGCAGCTTGGTCGCGAACACCGGGGAGCTGTTTTTT
j_call: TRBJ2-2
v_call: TRBV5-4
clone_size: -
d_call: -

cdr3_aa: CASSEPQHF
cdr3_nt: TGTGCCAGCAGCGAGCCCCAGCATTTT
j_call: TRBJ1-5
v_call: TRBV11-2
clone_size: few
d_call: -

cdr3_aa: CASSVGLESNQPQHF
cdr3_nt: TGTGCCAGCAGCGTAGGACTCGAAAGCAATCAGCCCCAGCATTTT
j_call: TRBJ1-5
v_call: TRBV9
clone_size: -
d_call: -

cdr3_aa: CSVPDGGASKDNEQFF
cdr3_nt: TGCAGCGTCCCCGATGGGGGGGCCTCGAAAGACAATGAGCAGTTCTTC
j_call: TRBJ2-1
v_call: TRBV29-1
clone_size: -
d_call: -

cdr3_aa: CASSLEAGPRETQYF
cdr3_nt: TGTGCCAGCAGCTTAGAGGCGGGACCACGGGAGACCCAGTACTTC
j_call: TRBJ2-5
v_call: TRBV11-3
clone_size: -
d_call: -

cdr3_aa: CSGVRSPLHF
cdr3_nt: TGCAGCGGAGTGCGGTCACCCCTCCACTTT
j_call: TRBJ1-6
v_call: TRBV29-1
clone_size: -
d_call: -

cdr3_aa: CASTRQEANYGYTF
cdr3_nt: TGTGCCAGCACCAGACAGGAAGCTAACTATGGCTACACCTTC
j_call: TRBJ1-2
v_call: TRBV2
clone_size: -
d_call: -

cdr3_aa: CASSGENTEAFF
cdr3_nt: TGCGCCAGCAGTGGGGAGAACACTGAAGCTTTCTTT
j_call: TRBJ1-1
v_call: TRBV5-1
clone_size: few
d_call: -

cdr3_aa: CASIPSGDAYNEQFF
cdr3_nt: TGTGCCAGTATCCCTAGCGGCGACGCCTACAATGAGCAGTTCTTC
j_call: TRBJ2-1
v_call: TRBV19
clone_size: -
d_call: TRBD2

cdr3_aa: CASTGLGIDRAGIEKLFF
cdr3_nt: TGTGCCAGCACCGGGCTCGGGATTGACAGGGCGGGAATCGAAAAACTGTTTTTT
j_call: TRBJ1-4
v_call: TRBV7-9
clone_size: -
d_call: TRBD1

cdr3_aa: CASSPQLHGNTIYF
cdr3_nt: TGTGCCAGTAGTCCCCAGCTACATGGAAACACCATATATTTT
j_call: TRBJ1-3
v_call: TRBV19
clone_size: -
d_call: -

cdr3_aa: CASSQALAGLYNEQFF
cdr3_nt: TGCGCCAGCAGCCAGGCACTAGCGGGGCTTTACAATGAGCAGTTCTTC
j_call: TRBJ2-1
v_call: TRBV4-3
clone_size: -
d_call: TRBD2

cdr3_aa: CASRDTPYNEQFF
cdr3_nt: TGTGCCAGCCGGGACACACCCTACAATGAGCAGTTCTTC
j_call: TRBJ2-1
v_call: TRBV6-1
clone_size: -
d_call: -

cdr3_aa: CASSIAGLAGGSSYNEQFF
cdr3_nt: TGTGCCAGTAGTATAGCAGGACTAGCGGGAGGGAGCTCCTACAATGAGCAGTTCTTC
j_call: TRBJ2-1
v_call: TRBV19
clone_size: -
d_call: TRBD2

cdr3_aa: CASSLSISKNIQYF
cdr3_nt: TGTGCCAGCAGCTTAAGTATTAGCAAAAACATTCAGTACTTC
j_call: TRBJ2-4
v_call: TRBV7-9
clone_size: -
d_call: -